This T cell receptor (beta chain) was retrieved from a study of shared clonotypes between healthy human individuals. At deep level, the assay was performed. Clones were read by immunoSEQ multiplex PCR, and TCRdb kept only the in-frame ones, dropping some. The sample contains about 470,000 clones, about four fifths of which appear only once. In its sample, this clone was seen a few times. Its specificity is not known. Germline V gene sequence: CDR1 KGHSH, CDR2 LQKENI. CDR3 length equals 14 residues. V was trimmed by 4 bases and J by 10 bases, leaving 16 bases between them. The donor population consisted of healthy HIV-negative adults with no recent acute infections or vaccinations. Overall study results and limits: A small donor pool kept down the genetic and exposure-history diversity that was represented.

Material: PBMCs. The chain employs TRBV18 and TRBJ1-4; D may be TRBD1 (6 bases). This TCR was sampled from a woman in her thirties or forties in good health. Some clones in this sample may be carry-over from other donors' samples. The CDR3 protein is CASSQPDRSRKLFF. In nucleotides, the CDR3 is TGTGCCAGCTCACAACCCGACAGGTCGCGAAAACTGTTTTTT.